What follows are 23 T cell receptor beta chains derived from one specimen sequenced in a study of cytomegalovirus exposure and HLA in healthy donors. Researchers ran the PCR with 60 Vbeta and 13 Jbeta primers. Measured with immunoSEQ multiplex PCR; TCRdb has only the in-frame clones, and not every one. The sample holds about 210,000 clones, around 80% seen once. Sequencing input: PBMCs. The receptor set was obtained from a man aged 35 to 55 in good health and CMV-seropositive.

The chain couples TRBV11-3 to TRBJ1-1; 7 positions agree with TRBD1. V lost 5 bases and J lost 2; bases outside the gene matches: 8. This CDR3 is built from 15 residues. Germline assignment: CDR1 SGHNT and CDR2 YENEEA. This CDR3 is CASSERGQTNTEAFF. CDR3 nucleotide sequence: TGTGCCAGCAGCGAGAGGGGACAGACCAACACTGAAGCTTTCTTT.

The chain is built from TRBV5-1 and TRBJ2-3, with 10 bases aligning to TRBD1. V was clipped by 0 bases and J by 4 bases; unmatched bases: 2. Per germline, CDR1 SGHRS and CDR2 YFSETQ. The CDR3 length is 15 residues. The DNA for the CDR3 is TGCGCCAGCAGCTTGGGGGGACAGGGGCCAGATACGCAGTATTTT. Its protein product is CASSLGGQGPDTQYF.

This clone was seen only once. The rearrangement joins TRBV7-9 to TRBJ2-1, with TRBD2 matching over 13 bases. Germline trimming cut 5 bases from V and 8 bases from J; bases unmatched to any gene: 6. The CDR3 totals 15 residues. The germline CDR1 and CDR2 sequences are SEHNR and FQNEAQ (reference sequence). The CDR3, as DNA: TGTGCCAGCAGCGTCGGACTAGCGGGAGTTGATGAGCAGTTCTTC. Translating it yields CASSVGLAGVDEQFF.

V and J are TRBV10-3 and TRBJ2-2; 7 positions agree with TRBD1. Trimming removed 7 bases from V and 3 bases from J; junction bases left unmatched: 5. The CDR3 has 14 residues. Germline V gene data show CDR1 as ENHRY and CDR2 as SYGVKD. The CDR3: CAIKTGNYTGELFF. As DNA, the CDR3 is TGTGCCATCAAGACAGGGAATTACACCGGGGAGCTGTTTTTT.

The chain joins TRBV4-3 to TRBJ1-4; D is possibly TRBD1 (5 bases). V was shortened by 1 base and J by 7 bases, with 13 bases between the two germline ends. Germline V gives CDR1 LGHNA, CDR2 YSLEER. This CDR3 has 15 residues. CDR3: CASSQVAGRGEKLFF. CDR3 in DNA: TGCGCCAGCAGCCAAGTGGCAGGGAGGGGTGAAAAACTGTTTTTT.

The J gene is TRBJ1-2, the V gene TRBV25-1; D perhaps matches TRBD1 (5 bases). Per germline, CDR1 MGHDK and CDR2 SYGVNS. This CDR3 comprises 13 residues. Trimming removed 3 bases from V and 4 bases from J, with 9 bases in between. The CDR3 loop is CASSEGGTYGYTF. The CDR3 coding sequence is TGTGCCAGCAGTGAGGGGGGTACCTATGGCTACACCTTC.

The chain carries TRBV27 and TRBJ2-7; TRBD2 matches at 9 bases. The V and J ends lost 5 bases and 4 bases, in that order; junction bases with no gene match: 6. Germline values: CDR1 MNHEY, CDR2 SMNVEV (reference sequence). The CDR3 length is 14 residues. CDR3 loop: CASSLLAGFYEQYF. The CDR3 DNA follows: TGTGCCAGCAGTCTCCTAGCGGGATTTTACGAGCAGTACTTC.

This clone was seen once. J is TRBJ2-1 and V is TRBV2; 16 bases map to TRBD2. CDR3 length equals 16 residues. Germline CDR1 and CDR2: SNHLY and FYNNEI. V shed 6 bases, J shed 8 bases, and the junction held 7 bases outside the gene matches. CDR3 region: CASSAVGLAGGDEQFF. DNA for the CDR3: TGTGCCAGCAGCGCCGTGGGACTAGCGGGAGGGGATGAGCAGTTCTTC.

This sequence joins TRBV2 and TRBJ1-2, with TRBD1 as a possible D gene (6 bases). Germline CDR1 and CDR2: SNHLY and FYNNEI. V lost 0 bases and J lost 7, with 18 bases in between. The CDR3 runs 16 residues. The CDR3 coding sequence is TGTGCCAGCAGTGAAGCGCTTAGGAGGGGGAGGGGTGGCTACACCTTC. It is translated as CASSEALRRGRGGYTF.

Points on this clone: Because the CDR3's place on the DNA is in doubt, the DNA is left out and the CDR3 is given as listed by TCRdb. V and J are TRBV27 and TRBJ2-5; no DNA check was done on the table's D call, TRBD2. The CDR3 has 11 amino acids, counting both end residues. The V gene's germline CDR1 is MNHEY and CDR2 SMNVEV (reference sequence). The CDR3 region is CASSSSETQYF.

This clone has just a few counts. The genes are TRBV5-6 and TRBJ1-1; no clear D gene. CDR3 size: 14 residues. The germline CDR1 and CDR2 sequences are SGHDT and YYEEEE. With 2 bases removed from V and 0 bases from J, the gap between germline ends came to 8 bases. CDR3 region: CASSFEGMNTEAFF. The CDR3 DNA follows: TGTGCCAGCAGCTTCGAGGGCATGAACACTGAAGCTTTCTTT.

V gene TRBV5-1 combines with J gene TRBJ1-1; D unclear. V was pared by 0 bases and J by 0 bases, with 6 bases between. Germline V gene lookup returns CDR1 SGHRS and CDR2 YFSETQ. This CDR3 has 14 amino acids. The CDR3 region is CASSLETLNTEAFF. The CDR3 DNA follows: TGCGCCAGCAGCTTGGAGACATTGAACACTGAAGCTTTCTTT.

The gene calls are TRBV7-2 and TRBJ1-2; D gene ambiguous. The CDR3 runs 12 residues. Germline V gives CDR1 SGHTA, CDR2 FQGNSA. Trimming took 5 bases from V and 5 from J, leaving 9 bases between them. CDR3 loop: CASSPPGYGYTF. The DNA of the CDR3 is TGTGCCAGCAGCCCGCCGGGGTATGGCTACACCTTC.

The rearrangement joins TRBV5-8 to TRBJ1-2; 7 bases agree with TRBD1. Germline V gene data show CDR1 as SGHTS and CDR2 as YDEGEE. The CDR3 is made up of 15 amino acids. The junction had 4 bases not matched to a gene; V was cut back by 0 bases and J by 2 bases. The CDR3 region is CASSLVGRGNYGYTF. The CDR3 region has the DNA TGTGCCAGCAGCTTGGTCGGCAGGGGGAACTATGGCTACACCTTC.

The chain links TRBV29-1 to TRBJ2-2; 7 positions agree with TRBD1. Trimming at V came to 3 bases and at J to 5 bases, leaving 0 bases not matched to a gene. This CDR3 is built from 12 residues. CDR1 and CDR2 (germline): SQVTM, ANQGSEA. The CDR3 DNA sequence: TGCAGCGTTGACAGGGGGACCGGGGAGCTGTTTTTT. Translating it yields CSVDRGTGELFF.

J is TRBJ2-5 and V is TRBV7-9, with TRBD2 matching 7 bases. Germline V gene sequence: CDR1 SEHNR, CDR2 FQNEAQ (reference sequence). This CDR3 has 15 amino acids. Trimming cost V 3 bases and J 1 base; bases outside gene matches: 5. Written as DNA, the CDR3 is TGTGCCAGCAGCTTTTCGTGGGGGGGCCAAGAGACCCAGTACTTC. Protein: CASSFSWGGQETQYF.

This clone has more than one count but fewer than ten. This sequence joins TRBV5-4 and TRBJ1-2; TRBD1 agrees at 8 bases. The V and J ends lost 0 bases and 0 bases, in that order; junction bases with no gene match: 4. The CDR3 consists of 16 residues. Per the germline V gene, CDR1 is SGHNT and CDR2 is YYREEE (reference sequence). The CDR3 DNA follows: TGTGCCAGCAGCTTGGGACAGGGGCTTTCTAACTATGGCTACACCTTC. It translates to CASSLGQGLSNYGYTF. The full variable domain, with the rest looked up from reference TRBV5-4 and TRBJ1-2, is ETGVTQSPTHLIKTRGQQVTLRCSSQSGHNTVSWYQQALGQGPQFIFQYYREEENGRGNFPPRFSGLQFPNYSSELNVNALELDDSALYLCASSLGQGLSNYGYTFGSGTRLTVV.

This chain connects TRBV10-2 to TRBJ2-1; D may be TRBD2 (6 bases). Germline CDR1 and CDR2: WSHSY and SAAADI. Trimming stripped 6 bases from V and 9 bases from J, with 9 bases between. The CDR3 is 11 residues long. CDR3 in amino acids: CASSIAVEQFF. Here the CDR3 DNA reads TGCGCCAGCAGCATAGCGGTTGAGCAGTTCTTC.

This sequence joins TRBV7-2 and TRBJ2-3, with TRBD1 identical over 7 bases. The CDR3 has 13 residues. V lost 4 bases and J lost 4; bases outside the gene matches: 2. Germline V gene sequence: CDR1 SGHTA, CDR2 FQGNSA. Written as DNA, the CDR3 is TGTGCCAGCAGCTCGCAGGGGGCAGATACGCAGTATTTT. Translated, it gives CASSSQGADTQYF. The full variable domain, rest sourced from reference TRBV7-2 and TRBJ2-3, is GAGVSQSPSNKVTEKGKDVELRCDPISGHTALYWYRQSLGQGLEFLIYFQGNSAPDKSGLPSDRFSAERTGGSVSTLTIQRTQQEDSAVYLCASSSQGADTQYFGPGTRLTVL.

The J gene is TRBJ1-2, the V gene TRBV6-6; 7 bases line up with TRBD1. The CDR3 has 13 amino acids. Trimming cost V 7 bases and J 2 bases; bases outside gene matches: 4. CDR1 and CDR2 (germline): MNHNY, SVGAGI (reference sequence). CDR3 bases: TGTGCCAGCAAGGGGACAGACAACTATGGCTACACCTTC. Protein sequence: CASKGTDNYGYTF.

This clone came up once. V is TRBV5-1 and J is TRBJ2-1; 8 bases fit TRBD1. J gave up 8 bases and V 4 bases, and 14 bases lay outside the gene matches. Germline CDR1 reads SGHRS; CDR2 reads YFSETQ. This CDR3 has 16 amino acids. The CDR3, as DNA: TGCGCCAGCAGCGACGGACAGGGTTTTTCGGGGGATGAGCAGTTCTTC. This sequence encodes CASSDGQGFSGDEQFF.

This chain links TRBV5-1 with TRBJ2-5, with 9 nucleotides matching TRBD2. Germline assignment: CDR1 SGHRS and CDR2 YFSETQ. The CDR3 is made up of 15 amino acids. J was trimmed by 1 base and V by 1 base; bases with no gene match: 2. In nucleotides, the CDR3 is TGCGCCAGCAGCTTGCAAGCGGGAGGCCAAGAGACCCAGTACTTC. This translates into CASSLQAGGQETQYF. The whole variable domain, filled in from reference TRBV5-1 and TRBJ2-5, reads KAGVTQTPRYLIKTRGQQVTLSCSPISGHRSVSWYQQTPGQGLQFLFEYFSETQRNKGNFPGRFSGRQFSNSRSEMNVSTLELGDSALYLCASSLQAGGQETQYFGPGTRLLVL.

This clone was seen a single time. The J gene is TRBJ1-1, the V gene TRBV6-1; 9 bases are shared with TRBD1. This CDR3 has 12 amino acids. Germline CDR1 and CDR2: MNHNS and SASEGT. The J segment lost 5 bases and the V segment lost 11 bases, leaving 6 bases of the junction unmatched. The CDR3 DNA is TGTGCCGGAAAACAGGGGGCGACTGAAGCTTTCTTT. Amino acids: CAGKQGATEAFF.